What follows are 2 T cell receptor beta chains derived from one specimen sequenced in a study of regulatory T cells in long-lasting Graves disease. Sample time point: persistent/refractory GD, antithyroid drugs over 5 years with positive TRAb. After RNA was extracted from PBMCs, the TCR library was made from it. CDR3 regions were amplified by Arm-PCR using iRepertoire HTBI primers to build TCR beta libraries. TCRdb fed the multiplex PCR reads into MiXCR, producing one record per CDR3 protein. The table lists 450,000 or so distinct CDR3 sequences, 20% to 25% of them singletons. Sequences were derived from peripheral blood mononuclear cells (PBMCs), sampled when the disease was refractory, from a patient treated with antithyroid drugs. Receptors were obtained from a female donor with Graves disease.

V and J are TRBV10-3 and TRBJ1-1, with TRBD1 as a possible D gene (5 bases). The germline V gene encodes CDR1 ENHRY and CDR2 SYGVKD. Trimming left V 6 bases short and J 1 base short, with 9 bases between. This CDR3 comprises 13 residues. The CDR3 protein is CAIREGRNTEAFF. CDR3 sequence (DNA): TGTGCCATCAGGGAGGGACGGAACACTGAAGCTTTCTTT.

This clonotype was seen more than once but under ten times. The chain uses TRBV20-1 and TRBJ2-7, with 10 bases that match TRBD2. The CDR3 runs to 14 residues. J was trimmed by 3 bases and V by 5 bases; bases with no gene match: 7. The germline V gene encodes CDR1 DFQATT and CDR2 SNEGSKA (reference sequence). The CDR3 region is CSAGTGTSVYEQYF. For the CDR3, the DNA is TGCAGTGCTGGAACCGGGACTAGCGTCTACGAGCAGTACTTC.